Following are 3 T cell receptor beta chains from one sample sequenced in a study of shared clonotypes between healthy human individuals. TCRdb keeps only in-frame clones here, not all; method: immunoSEQ multiplex PCR. The sample has roughly 1,100,000 clones, 75% seen once; the top ten hold 1.5%. The sequencing sample was made of memory CD4+ T cells sorted from blood. Stated subset: CD45RA-negative fraction. The receptors were gathered from a man younger than 35 in good health.

This clone was seen only once. The chain links TRBV6-5 to TRBJ1-5; 7 bases are a match to TRBD1. The CDR3 loop spans 13 amino acids. The germline V gene has CDR1 MNHEY and CDR2 SVGAGI. V was pared by 7 bases and J by 6 bases, with 6 bases of the junction left unmatched. CDR3 loop: CASNTGDGQPQHF. Written as DNA, the CDR3 is TGTGCCAGCAACACAGGGGACGGTCAGCCCCAGCATTTT.

Only one count was recorded for this clone. This chain connects TRBV19 to TRBJ2-5; 8 bases map to TRBD1. The V and J ends lost 6 bases and 5 bases, in that order; junction bases with no gene match: 11. The CDR3 covers 15 residues. Per germline, CDR1 LNHDA and CDR2 SQIVND (reference sequence). DNA of the CDR3: TGTGCCAGTAGCCATAGAGCCTGGGACAGGGAGACCCAGTACTTC. Residues: CASSHRAWDRETQYF.

This clone has a handful of counts. CDR3 sequence reads: CASEAGGLAGYYEQYF. The CDR3 region has the DNA TGTGCCTCAGAGGCAGGGGGACTAGCGGGTTACTACGAGCAGTACTTC. The chain carries TRBV5-6 and TRBJ2-7, with 12 bases aligning to TRBD2. From germline, CDR1 is SGHDT and CDR2 YYEEEE. V shed 10 bases and J 3 bases; nucleotides not matched to a gene: 14. CDR3 length equals 16 residues.